Listed below are T cell receptor beta chains from one sample, sequenced in a study of cytomegalovirus exposure and HLA in healthy donors. This table comes from immunoSEQ multiplex PCR, and its TCRdb copy is limited to in-frame clones, with some not included. The sample holds 150,000 to 200,000 clones, under 70% seen once. Sequenced input: PBMCs. The receptor source for this set is a man between 25 and 39 years old in good health and CMV-seropositive. CDR3s include the opening cysteine and the closing phenylalanine or tryptophan. The D gene is left open where the match is weak. The size of a clone is reported for some rows only, either as once, few or many, or as a class for expanded clones.

v_gene	j_gene	d_gene	abundance	CDR3aa	CDR3nt
TRBV10-1	TRBJ1-1	TRBD1	.	CASSEGRDRFTEAFF	TGCGCCAGCAGTGAGGGCCGGGACAGATTCACTGAAGCTTTCTTT
TRBV10-1	TRBJ2-7	.	few	CASSERRATDEQYF	TGCGCCAGCAGTGAGCGGCGGGCTACGGACGAGCAGTACTTC
TRBV28	TRBJ2-7	TRBD2	.	CASSLPGTSGSYEQYF	TGTGCCAGCAGTCTTCCCGGGACTAGCGGGAGCTACGAGCAGTACTTC
TRBV29-1	TRBJ2-5	.	.	CSVGQGGGETQYF	TGCAGCGTAGGACAGGGAGGGGGAGAGACCCAGTACTTC
TRBV28	TRBJ1-2	TRBD1	few	CASSPGQANYGYTF	TGTGCCAGCAGCCCCGGACAGGCAAACTATGGCTACACCTTC
TRBV9	TRBJ2-3	TRBD2	.	CASSDVAGGQEDTQYF	TGTGCCAGCAGCGACGTAGCGGGAGGCCAGGAGGATACGCAGTATTTT
TRBV28	TRBJ2-7	.	.	CASSLSYRWAYEQYF	TGTGCCAGCAGTTTATCTTACAGGTGGGCCTACGAGCAGTACTTC
TRBV7-3	TRBJ2-1	.	.	CASSDLASSYNEQFF	TGTGCCAGCTCCGACCTTGCTAGCTCCTACAATGAGCAGTTCTTC
TRBV21-1	TRBJ1-1	.	.	CASTGTGVGAFF	TGTGCCAGCACCGGGACAGGGGTTGGAGCTTTCTTT
TRBV5-1	TRBJ2-7	TRBD1	.	CASSPARTGVIGEQYF	TGCGCCAGCAGCCCGGCTCGGACAGGGGTTATAGGGGAGCAGTACTTC
TRBV27	TRBJ1-3	.	.	CASSLSSGSGNTIYF	TGTGCCAGCAGTTTATCGTCGGGGTCTGGAAACACCATATATTTT
TRBV27	TRBJ1-3	TRBD1	.	CASSPGQGASAGNTIYF	TGTGCCAGCAGTCCGGGACAGGGTGCGTCCGCTGGAAACACCATATATTTT
TRBV4-1	TRBJ1-2	TRBD1	.	CASSQVGQGAYGYTF	TGCGCCAGCAGCCAAGTCGGCCAGGGGGCCTATGGCTACACCTTC
TRBV5-1	TRBJ1-2	.	.	CASSLGQSQYGYTF	TGCGCCAGCAGCTTGGGACAGAGCCAGTATGGCTACACCTTC
TRBV7-3	TRBJ1-2	TRBD1	once	CASSLRTGEPYGYTF	TGTGCCAGCAGCCTACGGACAGGGGAACCTTATGGCTACACCTTC
TRBV6-4	TRBJ2-2	TRBD2	few	CASSVGLEAGELFF	TGTGCCAGCAGTGTGGGACTAGAGGCCGGGGAGCTGTTTTTT
TRBV2	TRBJ1-2	.	.	CASSEQGRPNYGYTF	TGTGCCAGCAGTGAGCAGGGGCGTCCTAACTATGGCTACACCTTC
TRBV7-2	TRBJ1-1	.	.	CASSPRQYTEAFF	TGTGCCAGCAGCCCGAGACAGTACACTGAAGCTTTCTTT
TRBV2	TRBJ2-7	TRBD1	.	CASSVTESRQGF	TGTGCCAGCAGTGTTACGGAGTCCCGACAGGGTTTC
TRBV6-6	TRBJ1-1	.	.	CASSYSIKRAFF	TGTGCCAGCAGTTACTCGATCAAGCGAGCTTTCTTT
TRBV5-4	TRBJ2-1	TRBD1	.	CASSTRTGLYEQFF	TGTGCCAGCAGCACTAGGACAGGGCTTTATGAGCAGTTCTTC
TRBV28	TRBJ2-1	TRBD2	few	CASTLGTSGRNEQFF	TGTGCCAGCACCCTTGGAACTAGCGGGAGGAATGAGCAGTTCTTC
TRBV28	TRBJ2-7	.	.	CASSGTVYEQYF	TGTGCCAGCAGCGGGACTGTTTACGAGCAGTACTTC
TRBV6-5	TRBJ2-5	TRBD1	.	CASRPGTGYQETQYF	TGTGCCAGCAGGCCCGGGACAGGGTATCAAGAGACCCAGTACTTC